Following are 17 T cell receptor beta chains from one sample sequenced in a study of cytomegalovirus exposure and HLA in healthy donors. With 60 Vbeta and 13 Jbeta primers, the PCR was carried out. Repertoires were generated with immunoSEQ multiplex PCR, while TCRdb's copy carries only in-frame clones and drops some. The sample has 150,000 to 200,000 clones, over 65% seen once; the top ten hold about 0.092%. The sequenced sample was PBMCs. The receptors were gathered from a boy between 2 and 10 years old in good health and CMV-seronegative.

The chain joins TRBV19 to TRBJ2-2, with 7 nucleotides matching TRBD1. The CDR3 extends over 16 amino acids. Trimming cost V 3 bases and J 4 bases; bases outside gene matches: 8. Germline V gene lookup returns CDR1 LNHDA and CDR2 SQIVND (reference sequence). The CDR3 nucleotides read TGTGCCAGTAGTATCCGACAGGGCCCGGGCACCGGGGAGCTGTTTTTT. This codes for CASSIRQGPGTGELFF.

This clone has just one count. The CDR3, as DNA: TGTGCCAGCAGTCCGTATCGACAGGGGGCGTCCGGTCAGCCCCAGCATTTT. This encodes CASSPYRQGASGQPQHF. The V gene is TRBV27, the J gene TRBJ1-5; 10 nucleotides match TRBD1. The CDR3 has 17 residues. CDR1 and CDR2 (germline): MNHEY, SMNVEV (reference sequence). V lost 5 bases to trimming and J lost 6 bases; unmatched junction nucleotides: 13.

The rearrangement uses TRBV5-1 and TRBJ1-3, with 8 bases that match TRBD1. Germline CDR1 reads SGHRS; CDR2 reads YFSETQ. The CDR3 is 15 amino acids. Losses at the gene ends were 1 base for V and 2 bases for J; bases not matched to a gene: 2. Written as DNA, the CDR3 is TGCGCCAGCAGCTTGTCACAGGGGGCTGGAAACACCATATATTTT. As protein: CASSLSQGAGNTIYF.

The chain couples TRBV11-2 to TRBJ2-5; possible D gene TRBD2, 7 bases. Germline assignment: CDR1 SGHAT and CDR2 FQNNGV. Trimming removed 0 bases from V and 5 bases from J, with 16 bases in between. This CDR3 has 16 residues. In DNA, the CDR3 is TGTGCCAGCAGCTTAGAGGGGGGGCCCGCTCAGGAGACCCAGTACTTC. This translates into CASSLEGGPAQETQYF.

The gene calls are TRBV7-9 and TRBJ2-3, with D possibly TRBD2 on 5 matching bases. From germline, CDR1 is SEHNR and CDR2 FQNEAQ (reference sequence). There are 15 residues in the CDR3. The V end was cut by 1 base, the J end by 8 bases, with 16 bases between. This chain's CDR3 is CASSLGGRRGGTQYF. The CDR3 nucleotides read TGTGCCAGCAGCTTAGGTGGTAGGCGTGGAGGTACGCAGTATTTT.

The gene calls are TRBV5-4 and TRBJ2-5, with 11 bases aligning to TRBD2. Germline CDR1 is SGHNT and CDR2 is YYREEE (reference sequence). The CDR3 extends over 17 amino acids. J lost 5 bases, V lost 0 bases, and 9 bases had no gene match. CDR3 loop: CASSLGVAGGPGETQYF. The DNA for the CDR3 is TGTGCCAGCAGCTTGGGGGTAGCGGGGGGGCCAGGGGAGACCCAGTACTTC.

This clone has a handful of counts. The chain is built from TRBV11-1 and TRBJ2-5; 10 bases fit TRBD2. The CDR3 is made up of 16 amino acids. The ends lost 2 bases at V and 6 bases at J; junction bases unmatched: 9. Germline-derived CDR1 and CDR2 are SGHAT and FQDESV (reference sequence). The CDR3 sequence is CASSLYKRGGPKTQYF. Written as DNA, the CDR3 is TGTGCCAGCAGCTTATATAAGCGGGGGGGCCCGAAGACCCAGTACTTC.

This chain joins TRBV5-6 and TRBJ1-5; the D gene is possibly TRBD1 (6 bases). The germline V gene encodes CDR1 SGHDT and CDR2 YYEEEE. This CDR3 is 15 amino acids long. V was shortened by 4 bases and J by 5 bases, with 16 bases between the two germline ends. The CDR3 protein is CASSQGPFYHQPQHF. In DNA form, the CDR3 reads TGTGCCAGCAGCCAGGGGCCTTTCTACCATCAGCCCCAGCATTTT.

This clone was seen just once. The gene calls are TRBV5-1 and TRBJ2-1; 8 bases are shared with TRBD1. The CDR3 is 15 residues long. CDR1 and CDR2 from the germline V gene are SGHRS and YFSETQ. After removal of 0 bases from V and 3 bases from J, the junction contained 2 bases not matched to a gene. CDR3 DNA sequence: TGCGCCAGCAGCTTGGTAACAGGGGGCTACAATGAGCAGTTCTTC. Translating gives CASSLVTGGYNEQFF.

This sequence joins TRBV7-9 and TRBJ2-5, with TRBD1 matching over 8 bases. The CDR3 is made up of 15 amino acids. Per the germline V gene, CDR1 is SEHNR and CDR2 is FQNEAQ (reference sequence). V lost 5 bases and J lost 2; bases outside the gene matches: 7. Here the CDR3 reads CASSPGTGVQETQYF. The DNA of the CDR3 is TGTGCCAGCAGCCCGGGGACAGGAGTACAAGAGACCCAGTACTTC.

The chain couples TRBV2 to TRBJ1-6; D is undetermined. This CDR3 is 15 amino acids long. Germline V lookup: CDR1 SNHLY, CDR2 FYNNEI. Trimming left V 1 base short and J 3 bases short, with 7 bases between. The CDR3 DNA reads TGTGCCAGCAGTGAAGGGAGCCTCTATAATTCACCCCTCCACTTT. It translates to CASSEGSLYNSPLHF.

The chain joins TRBV6-1 to TRBJ2-3, with TRBD1 matching over 9 bases. The CDR3 contains 15 residues. Looked up from germline, CDR1 is MNHNS and CDR2 is SASEGT. V dropped 4 bases and J dropped 2; count of bases not matched to a gene: 4. CDR3: CASSGGTGYTDTQYF. The CDR3 nucleotides are TGTGCCAGCAGTGGAGGGACAGGGTACACAGATACGCAGTATTTT.

The chain combines TRBV6-1 with TRBJ1-5; no clear D gene. The CDR3 runs to 14 residues. Germline V gives CDR1 MNHNS, CDR2 SASEGT. Trimming pared 3 bases from V and 2 bases from J, leaving 8 bases between. The CDR3 sequence: CASSERRRNQPQHF. For the CDR3, the DNA is TGTGCCAGCAGTGAGAGGAGGCGCAATCAGCCCCAGCATTTT.

In its sample, this clone was seen once. This chain links TRBV9 with TRBJ2-3, with 7 bases aligning to TRBD2. Germline V lookup: CDR1 SGDLS, CDR2 YYNGEE. Trimming cost V 0 bases and J 2 bases; bases outside gene matches: 3. The CDR3 has 15 amino acids. The CDR3 reads CASSVATSDTDTQYF. Written as DNA, the CDR3 is TGTGCCAGCAGCGTAGCTACTAGCGACACAGATACGCAGTATTTT.

The V and J genes are TRBV2 and TRBJ2-5, with D possibly matching TRBD2 (7 bases). Germline V gives CDR1 SNHLY, CDR2 FYNNEI. Trimming removed 10 bases at V and 3 bases at J, with 18 bases between. The length of the CDR3 is 14 residues. The DNA of the CDR3 is TGTGCCACTGGGGGGCTAGCGGCGAAAGAGACCCAGTACTTC. Its translation: CATGGLAAKETQYF.

The chain carries TRBV2 and TRBJ2-5; maybe TRBD1 (6 bases). The V gene lost 5 bases and the J gene lost 5 bases, with 15 bases spanning the gap. Germline CDR1 is SNHLY and CDR2 is FYNNEI. The CDR3 spans 14 residues. Here the CDR3 reads CASSLQGGEETQYF. Written as DNA, the CDR3 is TGTGCCAGCAGTCTACAGGGCGGCGAGGAGACCCAGTACTTC.

This rearrangement joins TRBV18 to TRBJ2-7; the D gene is possibly TRBD2 (6 bases). This CDR3 has 17 amino acids. Germline CDR1 and CDR2: KGHSH and LQKENI. V was clipped by 3 bases and J by 3 bases, with 21 bases between them. The CDR3, as DNA: TGTGCCAGCTCACCGCCGGGACTCCCTGGCGGGCTCTACGAGCAGTACTTC. This codes for CASSPPGLPGGLYEQYF.